This paragraph covers one TCR beta chain sequence. This sample is drawn from a study of CD8 T cells in Susac syndrome. The authors carried out high-throughput sequencing of TCR beta. They applied it to CD8+ and CD4+ T cells obtained from blood. In the multiple sclerosis control group, patients were treatment-naive and had stable or active relapsing-remitting disease. Both CD4+ and CD8+ T cells were negatively isolated, and TEMRA cells underwent FACS enrichment. Looked up from germline, CDR1 is MDHEN and CDR2 is SYDVKM. V lost 9 bases and J 3 bases, leaving 14 bases between the germline ends. The CDR3 runs 14 residues. Reverse transcription of roughly 0.45 to 1 ug RNA used random hexamers. Amplification of TCR beta CDR3 across 54 Vbeta and 13 Jbeta was performed with immunoSEQ multiplex PCR. In TCRdb, the immunoSEQ multiplex PCR reads were re-called with MiXCR into one record per CDR3 protein. The sample lists some 260,000 distinct CDR3 sequences, roughly 85% seen once, with 0.11% in the top ten.

The genes are TRBV28 and TRBJ2-2, with TRBD1 as a possible D gene (6 bases). The clonotype comes from a human donor with multiple sclerosis. Material for sequencing was CD8+ T cells from PBMCs. The chain's CDR3 is CASTTGFYTGELFF. The CDR3 DNA follows: TGTGCCAGTACCACAGGGTTTTACACCGGGGAGCTGTTTTTT.